This record concerns one T cell receptor (beta chain) sequence. The target of this receptor is not known. No much larger clone is present one base from it, and per-base qualities are unavailable. TCRbeta CDR3 regions were amplified from genomic DNA by means of the immunoSEQ Assay, a bias-controlled multiplex PCR. On the authors' methods: Nucleated cell counts per sample were estimated from amplification of reference gene primers within the assay. Sequence reads were collapsed and filtered to measure the absolute abundance of every unique TCRbeta CDR3 rearrangement. For each sample, productive Simpson clonality was calculated as the square root of Simpson's diversity index across productive rearrangements. In TCRdb, the immuneACCESS table is reduced to in-frame sequences with V and J assigned. These tables do not hold every clone; where another copy was compared, an unresolved V gene accounts for under half, and the others remain unexplained. V and J calls and clone size come straight from that table; D and trimming were deduced from the DNA. The sample includes around 170,000 clones, with roughly 84% observed a single time. The ten biggest clones cover around 7% of the sample.

The sample is drawn from a study of blood T cell repertoires in COVID-19 (dated by TCRdb to between 2020 and 2021). At the level of the whole study: The collaborator samples originated in the United States, Italy and Spain and spanned the acute and convalescent phases of COVID-19. The material from the prospective study consisted of cDNA or gDNA derived from T cells, B-cell-depleted T cells, or PBMCs. Deeply sampled blood TCRbeta repertoires from subjects exposed to, actively infected with, or recovered from COVID-19 were included in the dataset. The repertoires were released in a freely available public database intended as a resource for research on the immune response to SARS-CoV-2. Samples were obtained from the ongoing ImmuneRACE study (first 160 participants) and from 1,000 to 1,500 subjects provided by 6 global collaborators. Nearly every sample came with metadata listing a de-identified subject ID, COVID-19 status, age in years and sex. Where available, HLA class I and class II types were taken from metadata supplied by the sample provider and were not determined by assay-based typing.

Each collaborating institution followed its own protocols to collect whole blood in K2EDTA tubes. For TCRbeta analysis, collaborators shipped samples as frozen whole blood, isolated PBMCs, or DNA extracted from either of those sample types. Results and caveats for the whole study, not just this receptor: How much clinical and demographic metadata was included differed by source and by participant, and the metadata was provided uncurated.

CDR1 and CDR2, per the germline V gene (reference sequence), are LNHDA and SQIVND. V gives up 3 bases and J gives up 2 bases, and the segment between their germline ends measures 11 bases. The CDR3, cysteine through phenylalanine, is 14 amino acids long. Left in the record is the CDR3 DNA by itself, 42 bases read in frame from the first base. The receptor's source is a man aged 45-60 years with active or convalescent COVID-19. The sequence links TRBV19 to TRBJ2-7; the D segment cannot be called with confidence. The sequencing sample was made of peripheral blood. DNA sequence: TGTGCCAGTAGTATCGCAGGCTACACCTACGAGCAGTACTTC. Translated, this gives CASSIAGYTYEQYF.